This T cell receptor beta chain is from a study of blood T cell repertoires in COVID-19. In the study overall: Samples representing acute and convalescent COVID-19 were sourced from the United States, Italy and Spain. The cDNA or gDNA used as material had been derived from T cells, B-cell-depleted T cells, or PBMCs.

The V end lost 5 bases, the J end lost 5 bases, and 13 bases lay between the germline ends. The CDR3 loop spans 13 amino acids. Per the germline V gene, CDR1 is SGHDT and CDR2 is YYEEEE. Seattle's cohort entered during active infection and was followed longitudinally. Per the study methods: The assay estimated nucleated cells by amplifying reference gene primers. TCRdb keeps only in-frame clones here, not all; method: immunoSEQ multiplex PCR. Clonal size and the V and J genes are those of that table, whereas D and trimming came from the DNA. The profile shows hundreds of thousands of clones, over 75% of them singletons.

The source of this sequence is a woman in her sixties or seventies with COVID-19, enrolled during active disease. The chain uses TRBV5-6 and TRBJ2-5; D not certain. The sequenced material came from peripheral blood. CDR3 in DNA: TGTGCCAGCAGGACTTCTGATCGGGAGACCCAGTACTTC. Its translation: CASRTSDRETQYF.